This entry features one T cell receptor (beta chain) sequence. With 3 bases clipped from V and 8 bases from J, the junction kept 7 bases outside the gene matches. The CDR3 has 14 residues. Germline CDR1 SGHVS, CDR2 FQNEAQ. The data are from a study of blood T cell repertoires in COVID-19. On the study more broadly: COVID-19 samples from acute and convalescent phases originated in the United States, Italy and Spain. T cells, B-cell-depleted T cells, or PBMCs supplied cDNA or gDNA.

The authors' processing: It was from reference gene primer amplification that nucleated cell counts were estimated. This table comes from immunoSEQ multiplex PCR, and its TCRdb copy is limited to in-frame clones, with some not included. D and trimming were read from the DNA, whereas the V and J calls and clone size are those reported in that table. Among about 55,000 clones listed, about 90% were seen once. V gene TRBV7-8 combines with J gene TRBJ1-5; 7 bases are a match to TRBD1. This TCR derives from a man aged 55 to 70 with acute or convalescent COVID-19. Material: peripheral blood. The CDR3 DNA reads as TGTGCCAGCAGCTTTACTGGGACAGAAGAGCCCCAGCATTTT. This gives the protein CASSFTGTEEPQHF.